One sample yielded the 26 T cell receptor beta chains listed below, sequenced in a study of OX40 agonist ivuxolimab in advanced cancers. TCRdb's copy holds only in-frame clones and misses some; the assay was immunoSEQ multiplex PCR. Of around 71,000 clones in the sample, around 80% were seen once. Sequenced material: CD4+ or CD8+ T cells sorted from blood, taken in a trial of the OX40 agonist ivuxolimab. These receptors originate from an adult with an advanced solid tumor such as melanoma, head and neck, liver or kidney cancer.

V gene TRBV30 combines with J gene TRBJ2-1; D ambiguous. Between the trimmed V and J ends, which lost 1 base and 4 bases, there was a span of 2 bases. This CDR3 has 11 amino acids. Germline CDR1 reads GTSNPN; CDR2 reads SVGIG (reference sequence). CDR3 in amino acids: CAWSAYNEQFF. As DNA, the CDR3 is TGTGCCTGGAGTGCATACAATGAGCAGTTCTTC.

CDR3 in amino acids: CASSPDRSEQYF. The DNA for the CDR3 is TGTGCCAGCAGCCCGGACCGTAGCGAGCAGTACTTC. This chain uses TRBV7-2 with TRBJ2-7; D is undetermined. Trimming pared 5 bases from V and 6 bases from J, leaving 11 bases between. CDR3 length equals 12 residues. Germline values: CDR1 SGHTA, CDR2 FQGNSA.

This clone has a handful of counts. This rearrangement joins TRBV27 to TRBJ2-5, with 10 bases identical to TRBD1. V lost 4 bases, J lost 4 bases, and 6 bases stayed unmatched. Germline V gene sequence: CDR1 MNHEY, CDR2 SMNVEV (reference sequence). This CDR3 has 15 amino acids. The CDR3 DNA reads TGTGCCAGCAGTTCACGACAGGGGGCGGGAGAGACCCAGTACTTC. This sequence encodes CASSSRQGAGETQYF.

This chain uses TRBV7-2 with TRBJ1-2; D gene uncertain. V was shortened by 5 bases and J by 3 bases, with 7 bases between the two germline ends. CDR1 and CDR2 from the germline V gene are SGHTA and FQGNSA. CDR3 size: 12 residues. The CDR3 region is CASSQTDYGYTF. CDR3 bases: TGTGCCAGCAGCCAGACCGACTATGGCTACACCTTC.

V is TRBV7-2 and J is TRBJ1-6, with D unresolved. V lost 10 bases and J 5 bases, leaving 15 bases between the germline ends. The CDR3 has 14 residues. Germline assignment: CDR1 SGHTA and CDR2 FQGNSA. CDR3 in amino acids: CATPRGNHNSPLHF. The CDR3 DNA follows: TGTGCCACCCCACGGGGAAACCATAATTCACCCCTCCACTTT.

This rearrangement joins TRBV19 to TRBJ2-2; TRBD2 matches at 9 bases. This CDR3 region has 16 residues. Germline CDR1 is LNHDA and CDR2 is SQIVND (reference sequence). V lost 4 bases, J lost 0 bases, and 3 bases stayed unmatched. CDR3: CASSRSGGTNTGELFF. The CDR3 nucleotides read TGTGCCAGTAGTAGAAGCGGGGGGACGAACACCGGGGAGCTGTTTTTT. The whole variable domain, remainder taken from reference TRBV19 and TRBJ2-2, is DGGITQSPKYLFRKEGQNVTLSCEQNLNHDAMYWYRQDPGQGLRLIYYSQIVNDFQKGDIAEGYSVSREKKESFPLTVTSAQKNPTAFYLCASSRSGGTNTGELFFGEGSRLTVL.

The chain uses TRBV7-2 and TRBJ2-6; D perhaps matches TRBD2 (5 bases). The germline gives CDR1 SGHTA, CDR2 FQGNSA. V lost 1 base and J lost 0, with 10 bases in between. This CDR3 comprises 17 residues. The CDR3 bases are TGTGCCAGCAGCTTAGGCCCCGGGGACTCTGGGGCCAACGTCCTGACTTTC. As protein: CASSLGPGDSGANVLTF.

This clone appeared many times. V is TRBV10-2 and J is TRBJ2-7, with a tentative D call TRBD1 (6 bases). The CDR3 totals 15 residues. CDR1 WSHSY and CDR2 SAAADI come from the germline V gene. Trimming stripped 4 bases from V and 3 bases from J, with 16 bases between. CDR3 in amino acids: CASSADQGPYYEQYF. CDR3 in DNA: TGCGCCAGCAGTGCAGACCAGGGGCCGTACTACGAGCAGTACTTC.

The chain is built from TRBV13 and TRBJ2-1; 7 bases agree with TRBD2. This CDR3 spans 14 amino acids. V lost 1 base and J lost 10; bases outside the gene matches: 7. CDR1 PRHDT and CDR2 FYEKMQ come from the germline V gene (reference sequence). CDR3 coding DNA: TGTGCCAGCAGCTTAGTTGCGGGAGCTGGAGAGCAGTTCTTC. Its protein is CASSLVAGAGEQFF.

This clone appeared once. This rearrangement joins TRBV5-4 to TRBJ2-1; tentatively, D is TRBD1 or TRBD2 (5 bases each). V was pared by 5 bases and J by 2 bases, with 14 bases between. From germline, CDR1 is SGHNT and CDR2 YYREEE (reference sequence). The CDR3 contains 15 residues. The CDR3 spells CASSFPGATYNEQFF. The CDR3 region has the DNA TGTGCCAGCAGTTTTCCCGGGGCTACCTACAATGAGCAGTTCTTC.

The chain carries TRBV14 and TRBJ1-1; D unresolved. Germline V gives CDR1 SGHDN, CDR2 FVKESK. V lost 1 base, J lost 1 base, and 4 bases lay in between. The CDR3 covers 13 residues. The CDR3 loop is CASSQGRNTEAFF. CDR3 DNA sequence: TGTGCCAGCAGCCAAGGAAGGAACACTGAAGCTTTCTTT.

Comments on this clone: Different DNA sequences within this sample yield the same CDR3. The rearrangement links TRBV5-1 to TRBJ1-1, with D tentatively TRBD1 (5 bases). Germline V lookup: CDR1 SGHRS, CDR2 YFSETQ. The V and J ends lost 0 bases and 1 base respectively, with 7 bases between them. This CDR3 contains 14 residues. CDR3 DNA: TGCGCCAGCAGCTTGGTAAGGGGGAACACTGAAGCTTTCTTT. It yields the protein CASSLVRGNTEAFF.

The chain combines TRBV7-8 with TRBJ1-1; no clear D gene. There are 13 residues in the CDR3. Germline CDR1 reads SGHVS; CDR2 reads FQNEAQ. V was cut by 2 bases and J by 1 base, with 5 bases left in between. The CDR3 sequence: CASSLRGNTEAFF. CDR3 DNA: TGTGCCAGCAGCTTACGTGGGAACACTGAAGCTTTCTTT.

The chain carries TRBV11-2 and TRBJ2-3, with a weak D call TRBD2 (6 bases). CDR1 is SGHAT, CDR2 FQNNGV, per germline. Trimming removed 1 base at V and 2 bases at J, with 16 bases between. CDR3 length: 17 residues. The CDR3 DNA sequence: TGTGCCAGCAGCTTAGCAGGACTAATAATTGCCACAGATACGCAGTATTTT. Its protein product is CASSLAGLIIATDTQYF.

The CDR3 nucleotides read TGTGCCAGCAGCCCCCCCTGGGCCTCCTACGAGCAGTACTTC. It specifies CASSPPWASYEQYF. The chain uses TRBV7-9 and TRBJ2-5, with D unresolved. The J call may not be correct, given that the DNA end is closer to TRBJ2-7. Germline lookup yields CDR1 SEHNR and CDR2 FQNEAQ (reference sequence). This CDR3 is 14 amino acids long.

This rearrangement joins TRBV7-8 to TRBJ1-4; tentative D call: TRBD1 (5 bases). The CDR3 covers 14 residues. Trimming shortened V by 6 bases and J by 6 bases, and 14 bases separated the two germline ends. CDR1 SGHVS and CDR2 FQNEAQ come from the germline V gene. CDR3 residues: CASRFGGAHEKLFF. DNA of the CDR3: TGTGCCAGCAGGTTTGGGGGAGCTCATGAAAAACTGTTTTTT.

The gene calls are TRBV9 and TRBJ2-3, with 10 bases identical to TRBD2. V lost 3 bases to trimming and J lost 2 bases; unmatched junction nucleotides: 12. The CDR3 contains 18 residues. Germline loops: CDR1 SGDLS, CDR2 YYNGEE. For the CDR3, the DNA is TGTGCCAGCAGCGCCCGGACGAGAGCGGGGGGGTCCACAGATACGCAGTATTTT. Protein: CASSARTRAGGSTDTQYF.

The V call is TRBV27, the J call TRBJ2-3, with D perhaps TRBD1 or TRBD2 (5 bases each). Trimming stripped 1 base from V and 5 bases from J, with 10 bases between. This CDR3 region has 14 residues. Germline V CDR1 and CDR2: MNHEY, SMNVEV (reference sequence). CDR3 sequence reads: CASSLYGDRDTQYF. CDR3 in DNA: TGTGCCAGCAGTTTATACGGGGACCGAGATACGCAGTATTTT.

The chain couples TRBV28 to TRBJ2-7, with TRBD2 identical over 10 bases. In germline, CDR1 is MDHEN, CDR2 SYDVKM. J was trimmed by 3 bases and V by 6 bases; bases with no gene match: 5. The CDR3 contains 14 residues. The CDR3 loop is CASRGAGGIYEQYF. The CDR3 DNA reads as TGTGCCAGCAGGGGAGCGGGAGGGATCTACGAGCAGTACTTC.

The J gene is TRBJ2-7, the V gene TRBV5-4, with 8 bases that match TRBD1. Per the germline V gene, CDR1 is SGHNT and CDR2 is YYREEE (reference sequence). The CDR3 is 13 amino acids. Unmatched junction bases numbered 5, after V lost 7 bases and J lost 2 bases. This CDR3 reads CASGRTGTYEQYF. CDR3 bases: TGTGCCAGCGGTCGGACAGGGACCTACGAGCAGTACTTC.

The sample holds one count of this clone. The chain combines TRBV5-1 with TRBJ2-3, with 8 bases fitting TRBD2. The CDR3 contains 14 residues. Trimming at V came to 4 bases and at J to 5 bases, leaving 6 bases not matched to a gene. The germline V gene has CDR1 SGHRS and CDR2 YFSETQ. This chain's CDR3 is CASSITAGGDTQYF. The DNA of the CDR3 is TGCGCCAGCAGCATTACTGCGGGGGGAGATACGCAGTATTTT. Looking up the rest from reference TRBV5-1 and TRBJ2-3 gives the full variable domain: KAGVTQTPRYLIKTRGQQVTLSCSPISGHRSVSWYQQTPGQGLQFLFEYFSETQRNKGNFPGRFSGRQFSNSRSEMNVSTLELGDSALYLCASSITAGGDTQYFGPGTRLTVL.

The J gene is TRBJ2-1, the V gene TRBV11-2; possibly TRBD2 for D (6 bases). Per the germline V gene, CDR1 is SGHAT and CDR2 is FQNNGV. CDR3 length equals 14 residues. V was clipped by 5 bases and J by 0 bases, with 8 bases between them. The CDR3 loop reads CASSRESSYNEQFF. DNA of the CDR3: TGTGCCAGCAGCCGGGAGAGCTCCTACAATGAGCAGTTCTTC. Complete variable domain (other parts from reference TRBV11-2 and TRBJ2-1): EAGVAQSPRYKIIEKRQSVAFWCNPISGHATLYWYQQILGQGPKLLIQFQNNGVVDDSQLPKDRFSAERLKGVDSTLKIQPAKLEDSAVYLCASSRESSYNEQFFGPGTRLTVL.

This clone was counted once. This chain uses TRBV4-1 with TRBJ1-2, with D uncertain. Trimming took off 0 bases at V and 6 bases at J, with 8 bases between the two ends. CDR1 is MGHRA, CDR2 YSYEKL, per germline. The CDR3 totals 13 residues. This CDR3 is CASSQEWRNGYTF. CDR3 coding DNA: TGCGCCAGCAGCCAAGAGTGGAGAAATGGCTACACCTTC.

This clone occurred a few times. The rearrangement joins TRBV28 to TRBJ1-5, with D perhaps TRBD1 (6 bases). Germline values: CDR1 MDHEN, CDR2 SYDVKM. Between the trimmed V and J ends, which lost 6 bases and 6 bases, there was a span of 15 bases. This CDR3 comprises 14 residues. This CDR3 is CASSPQRGVQPQHF. Here the CDR3 DNA reads TGTGCCAGCAGCCCCCAAAGGGGGGTTCAGCCCCAGCATTTT.

This clone has just a few counts. The chain is built from TRBV5-1 and TRBJ1-2; D unclear. CDR1 and CDR2 from the germline V gene are SGHRS and YFSETQ. This CDR3 has 14 amino acids. V lost 5 bases to trimming and J lost 3 bases, with 14 bases between them. The CDR3 sequence: CASRPPTDYYGYTF. In DNA, the CDR3 is TGCGCCAGCAGACCTCCGACGGACTACTATGGCTACACCTTC. The full variable domain, with the rest looked up from reference TRBV5-1 and TRBJ1-2, is KAGVTQTPRYLIKTRGQQVTLSCSPISGHRSVSWYQQTPGQGLQFLFEYFSETQRNKGNFPGRFSGRQFSNSRSEMNVSTLELGDSALYLCASRPPTDYYGYTFGSGTRLTVV.

The rearrangement links TRBV19 to TRBJ1-2; a possible D gene is TRBD1 (5 bases). CDR1 is LNHDA, CDR2 SQIVND, per germline (reference sequence). V was pared by 1 base and J by 8 bases, with 17 bases between. This CDR3 region has 15 residues. This chain's CDR3 is CASSIGGMSAAGYTF. The CDR3 nucleotides are TGTGCCAGTAGTATAGGGGGGATGTCCGCGGCGGGCTACACCTTC.